The present TCR beta chain was sequenced within a study of low-dose radiotherapy and immunotherapy resistance in tumors. Study as a whole: Cohort 1 was given 0.5 Gy fractions every 2 weeks, 6.5 Gy in total. With 1 Gy per fraction every two weeks, Cohort 2 accumulated 13 Gy across 26 weeks. Patients took aspirin (300 mg orally, daily) for four cycles beginning at cycle 1 day 1.

TRAV- and TRBV-specific primers primed first-strand cDNA, covering alpha and beta chains. A constant-region primer paired with the V-primer adapter amplified TCRs over about 20 PCR cycles. TCRdb analysed the reads with MiXCR anew, one entry per CDR3 protein. Among about 39,000 distinct CDR3 sequences, about 20% were seen once, and the ten largest hold about 9.2%. Described time point: after trial treatment. Described treatment: LDRT plus nivolumab, ipilimumab, low-dose cyclophosphamide and aspirin (RACIN trial). Donors received a regimen that comprised nivolumab, ipilimumab, aspirin, low-dose cyclophosphamide and low-dose radiotherapy. This clonotype was detected a few times. It differs at one base from a far larger clone, so likely a read error. The CDR3 covers 14 residues. CDR1 and CDR2 from the germline V gene are MGHRA and YSYEKL. Trimming pared 2 bases from V and 10 bases from J, leaving 15 bases between.

Material: PBMCs, obtained after low-dose radiotherapy plus immunotherapy. V gene TRBV4-1 combines with J gene TRBJ2-1; no reliable D call. The source of this sequence is a female donor with ovarian cancer. The CDR3 sequence: CASSQTVLGYEQFF. The CDR3 DNA is TGCGCCAGCAGCCAAACCGTGTTGGGTTACGAGCAGTTCTTC.